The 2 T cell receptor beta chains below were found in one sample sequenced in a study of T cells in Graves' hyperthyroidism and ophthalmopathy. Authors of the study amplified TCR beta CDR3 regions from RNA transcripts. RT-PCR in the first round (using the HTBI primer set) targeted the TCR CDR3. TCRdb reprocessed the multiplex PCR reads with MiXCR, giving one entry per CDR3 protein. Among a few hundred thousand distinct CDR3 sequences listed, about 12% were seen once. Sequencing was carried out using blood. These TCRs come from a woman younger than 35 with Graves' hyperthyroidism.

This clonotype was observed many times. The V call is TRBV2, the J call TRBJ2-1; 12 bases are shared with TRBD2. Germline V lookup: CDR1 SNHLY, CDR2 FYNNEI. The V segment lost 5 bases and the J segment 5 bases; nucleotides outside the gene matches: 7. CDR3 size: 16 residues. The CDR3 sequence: CASSPTSGRTHNEQFF. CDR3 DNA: TGTGCCAGCAGTCCTACTAGCGGGAGGACCCACAATGAGCAGTTCTTC. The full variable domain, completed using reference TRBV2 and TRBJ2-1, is EPEVTQTPSHQVTQMGQEVILRCVPISNHLYFYWYRQILGQKVEFLVSFYNNEISEKSEIFDDQFSVERPDGSNFTLKIRSTKLEDSAMYFCASSPTSGRTHNEQFFGPGTRLTVL.

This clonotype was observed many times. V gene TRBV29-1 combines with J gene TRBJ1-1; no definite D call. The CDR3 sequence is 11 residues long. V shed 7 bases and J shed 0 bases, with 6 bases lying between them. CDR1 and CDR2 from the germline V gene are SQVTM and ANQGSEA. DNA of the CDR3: TGCAGCGGCCTACTGAACACTGAAGCTTTCTTT. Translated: CSGLLNTEAFF. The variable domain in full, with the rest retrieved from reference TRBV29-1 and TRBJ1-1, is SAVISQKPSRDICQRGTSLTIQCQVDSQVTMMFWYRQQPGQSLTLIATANQGSEATYESGFVIDKFPISRPNLTFSTLTVSNMSPEDSSIYLCSGLLNTEAFFGQGTRLTVV.